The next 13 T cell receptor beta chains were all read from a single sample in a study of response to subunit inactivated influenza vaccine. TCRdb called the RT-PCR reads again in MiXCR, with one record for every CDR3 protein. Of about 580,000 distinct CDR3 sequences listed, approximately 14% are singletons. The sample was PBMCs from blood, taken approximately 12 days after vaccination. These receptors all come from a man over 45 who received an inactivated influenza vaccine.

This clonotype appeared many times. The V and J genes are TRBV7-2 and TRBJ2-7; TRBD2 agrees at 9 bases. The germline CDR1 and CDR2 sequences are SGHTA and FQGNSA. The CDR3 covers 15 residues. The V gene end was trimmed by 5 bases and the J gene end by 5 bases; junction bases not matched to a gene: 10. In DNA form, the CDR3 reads TGTGCCAGCAGCGAAAATTTTAGCGGGGGCAACGAGCAGTACTTC. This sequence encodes CASSENFSGGNEQYF.

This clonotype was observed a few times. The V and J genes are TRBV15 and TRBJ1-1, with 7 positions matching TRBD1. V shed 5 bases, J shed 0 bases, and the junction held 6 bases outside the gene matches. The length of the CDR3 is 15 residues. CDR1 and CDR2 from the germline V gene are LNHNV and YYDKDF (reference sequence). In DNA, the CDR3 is TGTGCCACCAGCGAGACGGGACAGCTGAACACTGAAGCTTTCTTT. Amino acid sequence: CATSETGQLNTEAFF.

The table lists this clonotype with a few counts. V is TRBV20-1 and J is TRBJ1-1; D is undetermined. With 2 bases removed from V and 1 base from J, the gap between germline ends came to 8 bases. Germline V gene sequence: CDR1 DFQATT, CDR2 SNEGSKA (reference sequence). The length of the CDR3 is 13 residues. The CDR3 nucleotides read TGCAGTGCTAGATCACCAGGGAACACTGAAGCTTTCTTT. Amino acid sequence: CSARSPGNTEAFF.

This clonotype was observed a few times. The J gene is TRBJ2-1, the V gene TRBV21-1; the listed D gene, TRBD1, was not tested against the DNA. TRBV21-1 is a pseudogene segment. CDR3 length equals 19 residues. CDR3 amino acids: CASSTSPPTGSNFFNEQFF. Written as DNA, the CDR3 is TGTGCCAGCAGCACAAGCCCCCCTACAGGGAGTAATTTTTTCAATGAGCAGTTCTTC.

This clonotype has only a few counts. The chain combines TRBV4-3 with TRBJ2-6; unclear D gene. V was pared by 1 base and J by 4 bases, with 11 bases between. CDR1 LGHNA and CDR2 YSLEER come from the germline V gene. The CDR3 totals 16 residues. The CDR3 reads CASSQVLWQGANVLTF. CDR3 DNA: TGCGCCAGCAGCCAAGTTTTATGGCAGGGGGCCAACGTCCTGACTTTC.

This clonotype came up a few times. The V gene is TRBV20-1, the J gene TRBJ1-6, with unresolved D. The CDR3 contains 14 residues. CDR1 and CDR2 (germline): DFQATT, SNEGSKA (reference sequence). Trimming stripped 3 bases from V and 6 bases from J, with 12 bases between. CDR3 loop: CSASVGAANSPLHF. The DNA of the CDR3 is TGCAGTGCTAGCGTAGGCGCAGCTAATTCACCCCTCCACTTT.

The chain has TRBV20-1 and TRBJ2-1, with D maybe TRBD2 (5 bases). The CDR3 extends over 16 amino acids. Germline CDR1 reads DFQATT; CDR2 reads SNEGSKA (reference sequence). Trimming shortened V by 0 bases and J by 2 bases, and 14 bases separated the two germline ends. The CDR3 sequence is CSARDLSGPAYNEQFF. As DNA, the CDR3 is TGCAGTGCTAGAGATCTGAGCGGCCCCGCCTACAATGAGCAGTTCTTC.

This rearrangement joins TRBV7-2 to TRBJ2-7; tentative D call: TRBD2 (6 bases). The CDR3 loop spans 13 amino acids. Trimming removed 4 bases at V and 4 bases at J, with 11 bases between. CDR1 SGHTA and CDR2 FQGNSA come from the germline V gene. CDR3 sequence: CASSYRERYEQYF. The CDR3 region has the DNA TGTGCCAGCAGCTACCGGGAGAGGTACGAGCAGTACTTC.

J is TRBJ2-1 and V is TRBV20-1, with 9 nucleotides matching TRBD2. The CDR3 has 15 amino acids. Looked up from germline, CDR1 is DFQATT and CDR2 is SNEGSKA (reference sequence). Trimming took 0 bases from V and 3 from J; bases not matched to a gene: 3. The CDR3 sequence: CSARDGRGGYNEQFF. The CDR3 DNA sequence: TGCAGTGCTAGAGACGGGCGGGGGGGCTACAATGAGCAGTTCTTC.

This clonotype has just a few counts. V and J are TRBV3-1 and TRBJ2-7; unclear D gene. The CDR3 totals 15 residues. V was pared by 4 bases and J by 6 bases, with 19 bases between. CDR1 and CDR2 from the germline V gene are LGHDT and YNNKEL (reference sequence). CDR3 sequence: CASSLLGPRGSEQYF. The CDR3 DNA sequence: TGTGCCAGCAGCCTATTGGGCCCTCGTGGGTCCGAGCAGTACTTC.

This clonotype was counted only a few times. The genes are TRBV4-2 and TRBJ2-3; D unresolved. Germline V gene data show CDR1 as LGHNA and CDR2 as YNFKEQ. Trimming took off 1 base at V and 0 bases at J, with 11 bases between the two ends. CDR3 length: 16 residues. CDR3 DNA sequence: TGTGCCAGCAGCCAAGCCTTCCTCGGTAGCACAGATACGCAGTATTTT. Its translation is CASSQAFLGSTDTQYF.

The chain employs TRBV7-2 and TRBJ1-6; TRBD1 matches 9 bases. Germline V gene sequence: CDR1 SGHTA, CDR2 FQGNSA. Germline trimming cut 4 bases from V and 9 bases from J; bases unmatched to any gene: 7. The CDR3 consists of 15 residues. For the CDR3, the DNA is TGTGCCAGCAGCTCCCATGGGACAGGGCGTTCACCCCTCCACTTT. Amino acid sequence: CASSSHGTGRSPLHF.

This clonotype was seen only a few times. The CDR3 DNA follows: TGTGCCTGGAGTACCCTACCAACTAATGAAAAACTGTTTTTT. Translated, it gives CAWSTLPTNEKLFF. V and J are TRBV30 and TRBJ1-4; D is uncertain. The germline V and J ends were trimmed by 2 bases and 0 bases, with 7 bases remaining between them. Germline CDR1 reads GTSNPN; CDR2 reads SVGIG (reference sequence). The CDR3 consists of 14 residues.